This T cell receptor (beta chain) appears in the sequencing data of a study of early T cells in non-severe SARS-CoV-2 infection. At the level of the study: Sequencing used unsorted whole-blood bulk RNA, so chains lack pairing.

Researchers attached unique molecular identifiers to individual cDNA molecules. TCRdb called the 5' RACE reads again in MiXCR, with one record for every CDR3 protein. Here the sample spans around 55,000 distinct CDR3 sequences, 9.5% to 15% being singletons. Study-wide findings and caveats: Matching results from VDJdb favored anti-spike CD8 responses, leaving private and CD4 specificities undetected.

This clonotype was seen a handful of times. The target antigen is unknown. The germline CDR1 and CDR2 sequences are SGHTA and FQGNSA. V lost 4 bases, J lost 4 bases, and 3 bases lay in between. The CDR3 sequence is 11 residues long. The chain uses TRBV7-2 and TRBJ2-3; the D is unclear. The clonotype originates from an adult who was a healthcare worker with PCR-confirmed SARS-CoV-2 infection or an uninfected control (not recorded which). Sequenced input: whole blood. The CDR3 DNA reads TGTGCCAGCAGCTCATCAGATACGCAGTATTTT. Amino acid sequence: CASSSSDTQYF.